The following is a T cell receptor (beta chain) sequence with its context. The ends lost 4 bases at V and 6 bases at J; junction bases unmatched: 11. The CDR3 runs to 15 residues. From germline, CDR1 is ENHRY and CDR2 SYGVKD. Assay used: immunoSEQ multiplex PCR; TCRdb lists only in-frame clones, some missing. The sample includes about 72,000 clones, 86% of them seen just once. This sample was taken from a study of PD-L1 blockade in urothelial cancer. Specified time point: pretreatment peripheral blood. Sequences were derived from PBMCs, sampled around atezolizumab (anti-PD-L1) treatment. The chain has TRBV10-3 and TRBJ2-7; TRBD2 agrees at 8 bases. The TCR comes from a man between 60 and 75 years old with urothelial cancer. The CDR3 reads CAISVPGGLVGEQYF. Written as DNA, the CDR3 is TGTGCCATCAGTGTCCCGGGGGGGCTTGTGGGCGAGCAGTACTTC.